The 9 T cell receptor beta chains below were found in one sample sequenced in a study of identical twins. Each CDR3 protein gets one entry after TCRdb re-called the 5' RACE reads with MiXCR. Counted here are more than 200,000 distinct CDR3 sequences, around 9.6% occurring once; the ten biggest clones make up around 5.1%. Sequenced sample: memory (CD45RO+) T cells sorted from blood. The receptors come from a woman younger than 30 in good health.

This clonotype was counted at least ten times. The chain recombines TRBV6-1 with TRBJ1-2; D perhaps matches TRBD1 (5 bases). The CDR3 spans 14 residues. Germline CDR1 is MNHNS and CDR2 is SASEGT. V lost 5 bases to trimming and J lost 5 bases, with 15 bases between them. The CDR3 nucleotides read TGTGCCAGCAGTCTCGGGGGTATACCTTATGGCTACACCTTC. Translation gives CASSLGGIPYGYTF.

The chain uses TRBV20-1 and TRBJ2-7; perhaps TRBD2 as D (6 bases). V was pared by 6 bases and J by 0 bases, with 15 bases between. The length of the CDR3 is 14 residues. In germline, CDR1 is DFQATT, CDR2 SNEGSKA (reference sequence). CDR3 protein: CSAGTPLSSYEQYF. The CDR3 DNA sequence: TGCAGTGCGGGGACTCCCCTTAGCTCCTACGAGCAGTACTTC.

This clonotype was counted ten times or more. The chain joins TRBV12-3 or TRBV12-4 to TRBJ1-2, with 7 bases matching TRBD1. The CDR3 is 16 residues long. The trim removed 6 bases at V and 7 bases at J, leaving 17 bases unmatched. The CDR3 region has the DNA TGTGCCAGCAGCCCCGGGCAGGGGGAGCGCGCGGCTGGCTACACCTTC. Translated, it gives CASSPGQGERAAGYTF.

The chain has TRBV5-6 and TRBJ1-6, with 11 bases that match TRBD1. This CDR3 region has 16 residues. Trimming at V came to 3 bases and at J to 7 bases, leaving 6 bases not matched to a gene. The germline gives CDR1 SGHDT, CDR2 YYEEEE. The CDR3 here is CASSWRTGGYNSPLHF. The CDR3 region has the DNA TGTGCCAGCAGCTGGAGGACAGGGGGCTACAATTCACCCCTCCACTTT.

This clonotype has more than one count but fewer than ten. The chain links TRBV6-5 to TRBJ2-1, with TRBD2 matching 9 bases. Looked up from germline, CDR1 is MNHEY and CDR2 is SVGAGI. The CDR3 is made up of 16 amino acids. Trimming at V came to 0 bases and at J to 6 bases, leaving 6 bases not matched to a gene. The CDR3, as DNA: TGTGCCAGCAGTTACTCCGCGGGAGGGACCCCCAATGAGCAGTTCTTC. This gives the protein CASSYSAGGTPNEQFF.

This clonotype was found many times. The rearrangement joins TRBV9 to TRBJ2-5; no definite D call. This CDR3 has 12 residues. Germline loops: CDR1 SGDLS, CDR2 YYNGEE. V was clipped by 3 bases and J by 0 bases, with 3 bases between them. CDR3 nucleotide sequence: TGTGCCAGCAGCGCTAACCAAGAGACCCAGTACTTC. The encoded protein is CASSANQETQYF.

This clonotype was counted only a few times. This chain links TRBV7-8 with TRBJ1-1; D unclear. The CDR3 runs 11 residues. The germline V gene has CDR1 SGHVS and CDR2 FQNEAQ. Trimming took 4 bases from V and 12 from J, leaving 12 bases between them. DNA for the CDR3: TGTGCCAGCAGCTCAAGCGCTTCAACTTTCTTT. As protein: CASSSSASTFF. Complete variable domain (other parts from reference TRBV7-8 and TRBJ1-1): GAGVSQSPRYKVAKRGQDVALRCDPISGHVSLFWYQQALGQGPEFLTYFQNEAQLDKSGLPSDRFFAERPEGSVSTLKIQRTQQEDSAVYLCASSSSASTFFGQGTRLTVV.

This clonotype was counted only a few times. This chain uses TRBV12-3 or TRBV12-4 with TRBJ1-1, with TRBD1 as a possible D gene (6 bases). The CDR3 length is 15 residues. The germline V and J ends were trimmed by 6 bases and 3 bases, with 17 bases remaining between them. DNA of the CDR3: TGTGCCAGCAGCCACTGGGGGCGCGTGGACACTGAAGCTTTCTTT. This codes for CASSHWGRVDTEAFF.

This chain joins TRBV28 and TRBJ2-7; 10 bases agree with TRBD1. Germline CDR1 and CDR2: MDHEN and SYDVKM. This CDR3 is built from 15 residues. V was clipped by 4 bases and J by 4 bases; unmatched bases: 7. The chain's CDR3 is CASSSTGTGVYEQYF. CDR3 nucleotide sequence: TGTGCCAGCAGTTCTACCGGGACAGGGGTGTACGAGCAGTACTTC.